What follows describes a single TCR beta chain. Using immunoSEQ multiplex PCR, the repertoire was profiled, and TCRdb retains in-frame clones only, with some absent. The sample lists about 510,000 clones; 79% were seen once. The sample is drawn from a study of shared clonotypes between healthy human individuals. Germline CDR1 is MDHEN and CDR2 is SYDVKM. The V end lost 3 bases, the J end lost 7 bases, and 18 bases lay between the germline ends. The CDR3 is 16 amino acids. Sequencing was performed on PBMCs. The V gene is TRBV28, the J gene TRBJ2-2; the D gene is possibly TRBD1 (6 bases). The receptor comes from a woman between 40 and 55 years old in good health. Some clones in this sample may be carry-over from other donors' samples. The CDR3: CASSFRGWQGGGELFF. CDR3 in DNA: TGTGCCAGCAGTTTTCGGGGCTGGCAAGGGGGCGGGGAGCTGTTTTTT.